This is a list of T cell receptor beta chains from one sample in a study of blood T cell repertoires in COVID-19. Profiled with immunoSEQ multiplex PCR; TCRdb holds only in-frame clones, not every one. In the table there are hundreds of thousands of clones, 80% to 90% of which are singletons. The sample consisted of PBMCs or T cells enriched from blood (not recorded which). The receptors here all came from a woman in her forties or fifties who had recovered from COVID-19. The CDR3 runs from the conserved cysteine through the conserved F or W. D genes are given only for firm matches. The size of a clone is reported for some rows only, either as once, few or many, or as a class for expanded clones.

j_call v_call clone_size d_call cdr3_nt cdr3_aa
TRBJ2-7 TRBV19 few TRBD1 TGTGCCAGTAGTACCCCGGACAGGGGGCGCTACGAGCAGTACTTC CASSTPDRGRYEQYF
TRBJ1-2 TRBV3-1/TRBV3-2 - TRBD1 TGTGCCAGCAGCCCCTGGACAGGGGGCGACTATGGCTACACCTTC CASSPWTGGDYGYTF
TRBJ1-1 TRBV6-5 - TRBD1 TGTGCCAGCAGAAGGACAGGGATGAACACTGAAGCTTTCTTT CASRRTGMNTEAFF
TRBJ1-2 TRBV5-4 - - TGTGCCAGCAGCTTGGCTGGCCTTAACTATGGCTACACCTTC CASSLAGLNYGYTF
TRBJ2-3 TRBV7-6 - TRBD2 TGTGCCAGCAGCCCACGACTAGCGGGGGGTGCAGATACGCAGTATTTT CASSPRLAGGADTQYF
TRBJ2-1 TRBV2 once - TGTGCCAGTAACCGGGACTCCTACAATGAGCAGTTCTTC CASNRDSYNEQFF
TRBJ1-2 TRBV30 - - TGTGCCTGGAGTCGAAGGACAGACTACTATGGCTACACCTTC CAWSRRTDYYGYTF
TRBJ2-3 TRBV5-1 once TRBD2 TGCGCCAGCAGCTATCCCGGACTAGCGGGGGGACCAGATACGCAGTATTTT CASSYPGLAGGPDTQYF
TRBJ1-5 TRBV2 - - TGTGCCAGCAGTGATGGGATAGGGGCGGGCAATCAGCCCCAGCATTTT CASSDGIGAGNQPQHF
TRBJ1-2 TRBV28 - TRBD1 TGTGCCAGCAGTTTAGATCCGGGACAGGAGATCTATGGCTACACCTTC CASSLDPGQEIYGYTF
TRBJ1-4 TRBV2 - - TGTGCCAGCAGTGAGAGAGATTCTTCAACTAATGAAAAACTGTTTTTT CASSERDSSTNEKLFF
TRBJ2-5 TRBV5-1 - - TGCGCCAGCACCACAAGCCAAGAGACCCAGTACTTC CASTTSQETQYF
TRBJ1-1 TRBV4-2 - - TGTGCCAGCAGCCAAGACCCCATGAACACTGAAGCTTTCTTT CASSQDPMNTEAFF
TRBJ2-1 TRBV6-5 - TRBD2 TGTGCCAGCAGTTACACGCCTAGCGGGGCCTACAATGAGCAGTTCTTC CASSYTPSGAYNEQFF
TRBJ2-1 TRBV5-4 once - TGTGCCAGCAGCTTGGCGCAGGACAATGAGCAGTTCTTC CASSLAQDNEQFF
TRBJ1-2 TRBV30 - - TGTGCCTGGAGGGACAGCGTGGCGGATGGCTACACCTTC CAWRDSVADGYTF
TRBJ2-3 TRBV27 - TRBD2 TGTGCCAGCAGAACATGGGAACAGCGGGGCCTTTCGGAGGCAGATACGCAGTATTTT CASRTWEQRGLSEADTQYF
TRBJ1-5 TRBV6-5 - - TGTGCCAGCAGTACGCCGGGAGGCAATCAGCCCCAGCATTTT CASSTPGGNQPQHF
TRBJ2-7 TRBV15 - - TGTGCCACCAGCGAGTCTCTCATATCCTACGAGCAGTACTTC CATSESLISYEQYF
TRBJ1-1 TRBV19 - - TGTGCCAGTAGTATAGATCGACGACTTGAAGCTTTCTTT CASSIDRRLEAFF
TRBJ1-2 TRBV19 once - TGTGCCAGTAGTTTCGGACAGTTCTATGGCTACACCTTC CASSFGQFYGYTF
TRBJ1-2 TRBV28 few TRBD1 TGTGCCAGCAGGACAGAGGGGACAGCCAGACGGGGCTACACCTTC CASRTEGTARRGYTF